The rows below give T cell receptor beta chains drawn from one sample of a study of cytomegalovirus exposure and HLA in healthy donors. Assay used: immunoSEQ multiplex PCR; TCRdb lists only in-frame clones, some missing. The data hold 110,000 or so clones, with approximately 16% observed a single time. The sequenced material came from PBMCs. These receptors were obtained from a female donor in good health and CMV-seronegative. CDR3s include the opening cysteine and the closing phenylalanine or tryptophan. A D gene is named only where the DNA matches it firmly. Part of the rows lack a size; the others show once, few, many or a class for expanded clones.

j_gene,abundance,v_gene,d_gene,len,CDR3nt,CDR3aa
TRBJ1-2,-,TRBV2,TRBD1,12,TGTGCCAGGCGAGGACAGGGGGATGGCTACACCTTC,CARRGQGDGYTF
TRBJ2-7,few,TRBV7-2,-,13,TGTGCCAGCAGCTTTTTCCTAGCCTACGAGCAGTACTTC,CASSFFLAYEQYF
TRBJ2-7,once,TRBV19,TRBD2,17,TGTGCCAGTAGCTCCGATGAAGGCGGGAGGGCTATCTACGAGCAGTACTTC,CASSSDEGGRAIYEQYF
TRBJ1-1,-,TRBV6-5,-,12,TGTGCCAGCAGTTACAGGGGCGCTGAAGCTTTCTTT,CASSYRGAEAFF
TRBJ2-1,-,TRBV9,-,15,TGTGCCAGCAGCGCCTCGACAGCTACATACAATGAGCAGTTCTTC,CASSASTATYNEQFF
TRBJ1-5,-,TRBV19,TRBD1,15,TGTGCCAGTAGTACGACAGGGGCGATCAATCAGCCCCAGCATTTT,CASSTTGAINQPQHF
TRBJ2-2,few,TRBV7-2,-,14,TGTGCCAACTCCCAGGGGAGGGACACCGGGGAGCTGTTTTTT,CANSQGRDTGELFF
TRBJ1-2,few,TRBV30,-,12,TGTGCCTGGACAGAAGCTAACTATGGCTACACCTTC,CAWTEANYGYTF
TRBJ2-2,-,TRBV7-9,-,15,TGTGCCAGCAGCTCCTGGGACAAGGGCACCGGGGAGCTGTTTTTT,CASSSWDKGTGELFF
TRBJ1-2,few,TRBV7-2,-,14,TGTGCCAGCAGGTCCGGGACATCGGCCTATGGCTACACCTTC,CASRSGTSAYGYTF
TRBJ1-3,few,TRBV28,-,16,TGTGCCAGCAGTTTATGGCAGGCCTACTCTGGAAACACCATATATTTT,CASSLWQAYSGNTIYF
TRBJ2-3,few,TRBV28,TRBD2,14,TGTGCCAGCGGTCTAGCGGAAGGGGCAGATACGCAGTATTTT,CASGLAEGADTQYF
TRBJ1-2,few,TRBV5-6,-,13,TGTGCCAGCAGGTTCCAGGGCTTCTATGGCTACCCCTTC,CASRFQGFYGYPF
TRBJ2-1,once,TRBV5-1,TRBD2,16,TGCGCCAGCAGCTCGGATAGCGGGGGTAACTACAATGAGCAGTTCTTC,CASSSDSGGNYNEQFF
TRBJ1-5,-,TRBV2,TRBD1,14,TGTGCCAGCAGAGGACAGGGGACCAATCAGCCCCAGCATTTT,CASRGQGTNQPQHF
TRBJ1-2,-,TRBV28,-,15,TGTGCCAGCTCCGTAAGCCTTCAGGGGAGTAATGGCTACACCTTC,CASSVSLQGSNGYTF
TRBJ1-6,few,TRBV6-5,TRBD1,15,TGTGCCAGCAGCCAGGGGACAGGGGCATCTTCACCCCTCCACTTT,CASSQGTGASSPLHF
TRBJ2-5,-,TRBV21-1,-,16,TGTGCCAGCAGCAAAGTAGGCGGGAGGGCCAAGGAGACCCAGTACTTC,CASSKVGGRAKETQYF
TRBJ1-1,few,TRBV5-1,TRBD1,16,TGCGCCAGCAGCTTGGACCGGGGACAGCTTTTCACTGAAGCTTTCTTT,CASSLDRGQLFTEAFF
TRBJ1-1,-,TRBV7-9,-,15,TGTGCCAGCAGCACACCATTGCCTCTGGCCACTGAAGCTTTCTTT,CASSTPLPLATEAFF
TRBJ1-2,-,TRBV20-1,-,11,TGCAGTGCCCTACTGCTTAAAGGCTACACCTTC,CSALLLKGYTF
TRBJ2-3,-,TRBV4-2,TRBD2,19,TGTGCCAGCAGCCCATCGGCTAGCGGGACGCACTCTCCGGCGGATACGCAGTATTTT,CASSPSASGTHSPADTQYF
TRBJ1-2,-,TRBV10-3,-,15,TGTGCCATCAGTAGGGCGGAAGAGGGAAACTATGGCTACACCTTC,CAISRAEEGNYGYTF
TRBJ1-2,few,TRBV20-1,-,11,TGCAGTGGAGTAGGGGCAGGAGGCTACACCTTC,CSGVGAGGYTF